These T cell receptor beta chains were read from a single sample in a study of blood T cell repertoires in COVID-19. Some clones are missing from TCRdb's copy, which holds only in-frame ones; the method was immunoSEQ multiplex PCR. The profile shows about 120,000 clones, 60% to 85% of them singletons. Input material: peripheral blood. The receptor source for this set is a man between 65 and 80 years old with acute or convalescent COVID-19. CDR3s include the opening cysteine and the closing phenylalanine or tryptophan. A D gene is named only where the DNA matches it firmly. Size values are once, few and many counts, or a class for expanded clones, and some rows have none.

15	TRBV6-5	TRBD1	NA	TRBJ2-1	TGTGCCAGCAGTAGGCAATTGGACAGGGGCGATGAGCAGTTCTTC	CASSRQLDRGDEQFF
12	TRBV3-1/TRBV3-2	TRBD2	NA	TRBJ2-7	TGTGCCAGCAGCCCCCCCGGGGGGGAGGAGTACTTC	CASSPPGGEEYF
14	TRBV7-3	TRBD1	NA	TRBJ2-1	TGTGCCAGCAGCCTGGGACAGGGCTACAATGAGCAGTTCTTC	CASSLGQGYNEQFF
13	TRBV9	TRBD1	once	TRBJ2-5	TGTGCCAGCACCCGGACAGGGGGGGAGACCCAGTACTTC	CASTRTGGETQYF
18	TRBV4-2	TRBD1	NA	TRBJ1-2	TGTGCCAGCAGCCAAGATCAGCGGAGGGACAGGGGACGAATTGGCTACACCTTC	CASSQDQRRDRGRIGYTF
16	TRBV5-1	TRBD2	NA	TRBJ2-2	TGCGCCAGCAGCTTGCAACGGGGGGGCGGCACCGGGGAGCTGTTTTTT	CASSLQRGGGTGELFF
13	TRBV11-2	NA	NA	TRBJ2-1	TGTGCCAGCAGCCGACCGGGGTACAATGAGCAGTTCTTC	CASSRPGYNEQFF
15	TRBV4-2	TRBD1	many	TRBJ1-6	TGTGCCAGCAGCCAAGAACAGGGGTATAATTCACCCCTCCACTTT	CASSQEQGYNSPLHF
14	TRBV5-6	NA	NA	TRBJ1-1	TGTGCCAGCAGCTTGAGCGGGTCGAACACTGAAGCTTTCTTT	CASSLSGSNTEAFF
16	TRBV7-2	TRBD2	NA	TRBJ2-5	TGTGCCAGCAGCTTAAGCCTAGCGGTTAGTCGGGAGACCCAGTACTTC	CASSLSLAVSRETQYF
13	TRBV4-1	TRBD1	NA	TRBJ1-1	TGCGCCAGCAGCCAGAACAGGGGGATTGAAGCTTTCTTT	CASSQNRGIEAFF
14	TRBV14	NA	NA	TRBJ1-2	TGTGCCAGCAGCCAAGGCAGGGCTCACTATGGCTACACCTTC	CASSQGRAHYGYTF
18	TRBV6-4	TRBD2	NA	TRBJ2-1	TGTGCCAGCATTGGACTAGCGGGGGGACTCCTCTCCTACAATGAGCAGTTCTTC	CASIGLAGGLLSYNEQFF
14	TRBV19	NA	NA	TRBJ1-5	TGTGCCAGTAGTATCCGACAGGGCAATCAGCCCCAGCATTTT	CASSIRQGNQPQHF
14	TRBV9	NA	NA	TRBJ1-3	TGTGCCAGCAGCGTAGCGGGGGGTGGAAACACCATATATTTT	CASSVAGGGNTIYF
14	TRBV7-9	NA	NA	TRBJ2-4	TGTGCCAGCAGCTCCACAGAGAAAAAAAACATTCAGTACTTC	CASSSTEKKNIQYF
11	TRBV20-1	NA	NA	TRBJ1-2	TGCAGTGCTAGACTGGTCGGGGGCTACACCTTC	CSARLVGGYTF
15	TRBV7-9	TRBD2	NA	TRBJ2-1	TGTGCCAGCAGCTTAAGACGGGGGGGTTACAATGAGCAGTTCTTC	CASSLRRGGYNEQFF
14	TRBV18	TRBD1	NA	TRBJ1-2	TGTGCCAGCTCGACAGGGGGCGCGACCTATGGCTACACCTTC	CASSTGGATYGYTF
17	TRBV30	TRBD1	NA	TRBJ1-2	TGTGCCTGGAGTCCTGAAATTCGGGACAGATCCAACTATGGCTACACCTTC	CAWSPEIRDRSNYGYTF
16	TRBV5-1	TRBD1	NA	TRBJ1-2	TGCGCCAGCAGCCCCCACGGACAGGGGGCGGACTATGGCTACACCTTC	CASSPHGQGADYGYTF
15	TRBV6-5	TRBD2	NA	TRBJ2-1	TGTGCCAGCAGTCCCCTAGCGGGAGGGGCCGATGAGCAGTTCTTC	CASSPLAGGADEQFF
14	TRBV15	TRBD1	NA	TRBJ1-6	TGTGCCACCAGCAGTGGGACAGGGGGATCACCCCTCCACTTT	CATSSGTGGSPLHF
14	TRBV7-2	TRBD2	NA	TRBJ2-7	TGTGCCAGCAGCTTAAGCGGGGGGAACTACGAGCAGTACTTC	CASSLSGGNYEQYF
15	TRBV5-8	NA	few	TRBJ1-3	TGTGCCAGCAGCGCTACAGGGAGATCTGGAAACACCATATATTTT	CASSATGRSGNTIYF
15	TRBV19	TRBD1	NA	TRBJ1-5	TGTGCCAGTATAGGGACAGGGTCGGGCAATCAGCCCCAGCATTTT	CASIGTGSGNQPQHF
13	TRBV10-3	TRBD1	NA	TRBJ1-6	TGTGCCATCAGCGACAGGGTGGGCTCACCCCTCCACTTT	CAISDRVGSPLHF
14	TRBV4-3	NA	NA	TRBJ1-4	TGCGCCAGCAGCCAATTAGCCGGGATCGAAAAACTGTTTTTT	CASSQLAGIEKLFF
17	TRBV5-6	TRBD1	NA	TRBJ1-1	TGTGCCAGCAGCCCATCGGACAGGGGGCTATGGAACACTGAAGCTTTCTTT	CASSPSDRGLWNTEAFF
16	TRBV7-8	TRBD2	NA	TRBJ2-1	TGTGCCAGCAGCCCCCCGGCTAGCGGGGTTTTCAATGAGCAGTTCTTC	CASSPPASGVFNEQFF
15	TRBV6-2/TRBV6-3	TRBD1	NA	TRBJ1-6	TGTGCCAGCAGCGGGGACAGGGAAGTTGATTCACCCCTCCACTTT	CASSGDREVDSPLHF
14	TRBV9	NA	NA	TRBJ1-1	TGTGCCAGCAGCGTACAGGGACAGAACACTGAAGCTTTCTTT	CASSVQGQNTEAFF
15	TRBV19	TRBD1	NA	TRBJ1-3	TGTGCCAGTAGTCCCCGACAGGGGTACGGAAACACCATATATTTT	CASSPRQGYGNTIYF
14	TRBV19	TRBD1	NA	TRBJ2-1	TGTGCCAGAAAAAACCGGGACAGGGACCATGAGCAGTTCTTC	CARKNRDRDHEQFF
14	TRBV19	NA	once	TRBJ2-7	TGTGCCAGTACCCGGGACATCACGACCTACGAGCAGTACTTC	CASTRDITTYEQYF
15	TRBV19	NA	NA	TRBJ1-6	TGTGCCAGTACCATAGGGCCGGGAGGGAATTCACCCCTCCACTTT	CASTIGPGGNSPLHF
14	TRBV4-3	TRBD1	few	TRBJ1-2	TGCGCCAGCAGCCGAACAGGGGGGAACTATGGCTACACCTTC	CASSRTGGNYGYTF
17	TRBV5-6	TRBD2	NA	TRBJ2-3	TGTGCCAGCAACCGGGGCGGGGGGGCTTCGGGTTCAGATACGCAGTATTTT	CASNRGGGASGSDTQYF
15	TRBV7-9	TRBD1	NA	TRBJ2-7	TGTGCCAGCAGCTCCCGGGACAGCAGATCCTACGAGCAGTACTTC	CASSSRDSRSYEQYF
14	TRBV4-3	NA	NA	TRBJ2-3	TGCGCCAGCAGCCAAGATTGGAGCGCAGATACGCAGTATTTT	CASSQDWSADTQYF
12	TRBV5-1	NA	once	TRBJ1-4	TGCGCCAGCAAACAGGATAATGAAAAACTGTTTTTT	CASKQDNEKLFF
16	TRBV19	TRBD2	NA	TRBJ2-2	TGTGCCAGTAGAATTAGGACTAGCGGTATGAACGGGGAGCTGTTTTTT	CASRIRTSGMNGELFF
14	TRBV5-4	TRBD2	once	TRBJ2-7	TGTGCCAGCAGCTCTTTAGCGGGGACGGGCGAGCAGTACTTC	CASSSLAGTGEQYF
13	TRBV5-6	NA	NA	TRBJ1-1	TGTGCCAGCAGCTTCCGGGGTCGGACTGAAGCTTTCTTT	CASSFRGRTEAFF
16	TRBV3-1/TRBV3-2	NA	NA	TRBJ1-1	TGTGCCAGCAGCCCCCAACCCGGACAGCGCCGGGCTGAAGCTTTCTTT	CASSPQPGQRRAEAFF
14	TRBV11-3	NA	few	TRBJ1-4	TGTGCCAGCAGCTCTGAGGTGGTCGGTGAAAAACTGTTTTTT	CASSSEVVGEKLFF
15	TRBV7-2	TRBD1	NA	TRBJ1-5	TGTGCCAGCAGCCCGAGGACCCAGGGGGGTCAGCCCCAGCATTTT	CASSPRTQGGQPQHF
15	TRBV7-7	TRBD1	NA	TRBJ2-5	TGTGCTAGCAGCCAAGGGACAGGAAGGAGGGGGGACCTGTACTTC	CASSQGTGRRGDLYF
13	TRBV5-1	NA	NA	TRBJ2-7	TGCGCCAGCACCCTGACGGGAACCTACGAGCAGTACTTC	CASTLTGTYEQYF
14	TRBV7-2	TRBD2	NA	TRBJ2-3	TGTGCCAGCAGCTCTCTAGCGGCCACAGATACGCAGTATTTT	CASSSLAATDTQYF
13	TRBV19	NA	NA	TRBJ1-1	TGTGCCAGTAGTAAGGGGGGGCTAGCTGAAGCTTTCTTT	CASSKGGLAEAFF